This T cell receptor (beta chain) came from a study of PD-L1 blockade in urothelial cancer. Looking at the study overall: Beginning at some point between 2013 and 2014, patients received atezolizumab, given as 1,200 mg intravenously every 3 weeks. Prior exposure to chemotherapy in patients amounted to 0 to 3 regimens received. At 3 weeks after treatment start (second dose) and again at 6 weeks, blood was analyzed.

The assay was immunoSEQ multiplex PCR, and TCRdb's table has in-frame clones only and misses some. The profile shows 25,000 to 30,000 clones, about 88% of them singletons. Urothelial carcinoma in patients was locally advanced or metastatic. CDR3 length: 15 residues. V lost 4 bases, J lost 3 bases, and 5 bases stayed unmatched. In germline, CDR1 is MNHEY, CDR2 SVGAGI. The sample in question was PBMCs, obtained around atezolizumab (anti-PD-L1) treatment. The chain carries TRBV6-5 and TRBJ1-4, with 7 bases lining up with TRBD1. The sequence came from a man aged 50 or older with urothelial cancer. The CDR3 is CASSSYRGANEKLFF. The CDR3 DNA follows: TGTGCCAGCAGTTCTTACAGGGGAGCTAATGAAAAACTGTTTTTT.